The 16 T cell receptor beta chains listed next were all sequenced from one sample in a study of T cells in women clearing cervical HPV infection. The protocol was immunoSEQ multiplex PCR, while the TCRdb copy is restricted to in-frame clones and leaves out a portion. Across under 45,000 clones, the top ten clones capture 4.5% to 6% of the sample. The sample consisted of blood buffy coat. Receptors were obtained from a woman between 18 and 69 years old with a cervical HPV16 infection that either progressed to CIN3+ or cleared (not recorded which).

CDR3 region: CASSPSQRGRGSYEQYF. The CDR3 DNA, read in part, is TGTGCCAGCAGCCCTTCCCAGCGGGGCCGGGGCTCCTACGAG. V gene TRBV7-6 combines with J gene TRBJ2-7; 7 bases line up with TRBD2. The CDR3 end lies 3 residues beyond the end of the read and is filled in from the germline J gene. V shed 5 bases, J shed 0 bases, and the junction held 13 bases outside the gene matches. The germline CDR1 and CDR2 sequences are SGHVS and FNYEAQ. This CDR3 region has 17 residues.

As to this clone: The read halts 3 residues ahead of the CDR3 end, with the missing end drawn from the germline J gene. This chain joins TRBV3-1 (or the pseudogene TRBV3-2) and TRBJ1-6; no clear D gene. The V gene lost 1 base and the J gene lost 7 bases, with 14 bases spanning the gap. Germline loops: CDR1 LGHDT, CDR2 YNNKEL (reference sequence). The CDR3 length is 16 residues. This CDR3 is CASSQGALGVNSPLHF. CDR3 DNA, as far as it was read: TGTGCCAGCAGCCAAGGGGCGCTGGGCGTAAATTCACCC.

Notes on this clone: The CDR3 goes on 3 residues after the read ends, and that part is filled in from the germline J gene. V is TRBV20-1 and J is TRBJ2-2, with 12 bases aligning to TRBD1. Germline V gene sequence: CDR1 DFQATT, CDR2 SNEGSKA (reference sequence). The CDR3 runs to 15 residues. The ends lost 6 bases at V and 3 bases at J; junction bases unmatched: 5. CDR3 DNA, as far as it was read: TGCAGTGCCTCGGGACAGGGGGCGGACACCGGGGAG. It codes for CSASGQGADTGE. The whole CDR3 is CSASGQGADTGELFF.

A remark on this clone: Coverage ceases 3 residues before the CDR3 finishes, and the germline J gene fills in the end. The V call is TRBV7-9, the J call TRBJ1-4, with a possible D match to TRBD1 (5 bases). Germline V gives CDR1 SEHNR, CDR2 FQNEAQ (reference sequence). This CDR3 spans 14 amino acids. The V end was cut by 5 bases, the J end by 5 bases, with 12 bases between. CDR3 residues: CASSPPGRNEKLFF. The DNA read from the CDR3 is TGTGCCAGCAGCCCCCCAGGGCGGAATGAAAAA. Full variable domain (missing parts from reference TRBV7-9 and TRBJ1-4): DTGVSQNPRHKITKRGQNVTFRCDPISEHNRLYWYRQTLGQGPEFLTYFQNEAQLEKSRLLSDRFSAERPKGSFSTLEIQRTEQGDSAMYLCASSPPGRNEKLFFGSGTQLSVL.

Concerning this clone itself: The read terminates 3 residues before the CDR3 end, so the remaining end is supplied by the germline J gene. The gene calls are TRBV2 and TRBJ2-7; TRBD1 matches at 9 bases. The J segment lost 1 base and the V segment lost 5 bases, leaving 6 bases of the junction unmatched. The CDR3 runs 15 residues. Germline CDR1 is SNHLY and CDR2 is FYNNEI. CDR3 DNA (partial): TGTGCCAGCAGTATGAGACAGGGGGGGTCCTACGAG. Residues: CASSMRQGGSYE. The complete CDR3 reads CASSMRQGGSYEQYF.

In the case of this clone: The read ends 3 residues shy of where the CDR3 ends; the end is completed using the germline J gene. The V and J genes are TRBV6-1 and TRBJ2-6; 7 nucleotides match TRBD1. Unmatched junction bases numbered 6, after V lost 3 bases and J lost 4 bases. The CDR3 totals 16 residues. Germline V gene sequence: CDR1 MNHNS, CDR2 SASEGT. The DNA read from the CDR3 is TGTGCCAGCAGTGATGACAGGGTTTCAGGGGCCAACGTC. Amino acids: CASSDDRVSGANV. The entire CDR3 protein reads CASSDDRVSGANVLTF.

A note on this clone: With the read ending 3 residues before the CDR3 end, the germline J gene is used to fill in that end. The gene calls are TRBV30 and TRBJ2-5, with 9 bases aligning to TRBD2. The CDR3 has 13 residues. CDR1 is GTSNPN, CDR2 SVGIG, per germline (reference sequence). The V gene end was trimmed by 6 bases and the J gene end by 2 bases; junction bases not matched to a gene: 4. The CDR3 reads CACQTSGQETQYF. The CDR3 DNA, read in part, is TGTGCCTGTCAGACTAGCGGACAAGAGACC.

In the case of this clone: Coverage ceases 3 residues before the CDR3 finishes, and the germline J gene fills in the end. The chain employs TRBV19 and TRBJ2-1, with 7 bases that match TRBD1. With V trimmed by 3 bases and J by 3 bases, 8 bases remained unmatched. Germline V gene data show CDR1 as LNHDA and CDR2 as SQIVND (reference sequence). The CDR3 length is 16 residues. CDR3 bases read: TGTGCCAGTAGTATTTCCGCCCGGGACAGCTACAATGAG. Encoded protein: CASSISARDSYNE. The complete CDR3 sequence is CASSISARDSYNEQFF.

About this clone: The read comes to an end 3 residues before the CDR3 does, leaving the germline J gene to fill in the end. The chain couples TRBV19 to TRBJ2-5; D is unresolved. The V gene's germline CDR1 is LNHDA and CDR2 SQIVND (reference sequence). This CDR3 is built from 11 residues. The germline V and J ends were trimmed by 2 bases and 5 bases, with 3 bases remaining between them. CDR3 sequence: CASSIRETQYF. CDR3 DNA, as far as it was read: TGTGCCAGTAGTATACGGGAGACC.

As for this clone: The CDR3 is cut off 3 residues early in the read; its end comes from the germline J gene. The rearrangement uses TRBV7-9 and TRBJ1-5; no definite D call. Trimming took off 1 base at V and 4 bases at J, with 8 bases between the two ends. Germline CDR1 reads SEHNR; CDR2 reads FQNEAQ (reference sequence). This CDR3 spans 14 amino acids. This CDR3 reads CASSLEGSNQPQHF. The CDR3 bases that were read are TGTGCCAGCAGCTTAGAAGGTTCTAATCAGCCC.

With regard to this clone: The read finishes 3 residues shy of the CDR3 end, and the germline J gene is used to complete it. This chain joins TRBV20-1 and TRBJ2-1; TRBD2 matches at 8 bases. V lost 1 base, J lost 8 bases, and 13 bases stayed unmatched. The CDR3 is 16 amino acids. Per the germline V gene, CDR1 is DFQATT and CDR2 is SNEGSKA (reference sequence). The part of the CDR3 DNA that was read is TGCAGTGCTAGAGGGTTCGGGGGGGACCTTCGAGATGAG. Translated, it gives CSARGFGGDLRDE. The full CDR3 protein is CSARGFGGDLRDEQFF.

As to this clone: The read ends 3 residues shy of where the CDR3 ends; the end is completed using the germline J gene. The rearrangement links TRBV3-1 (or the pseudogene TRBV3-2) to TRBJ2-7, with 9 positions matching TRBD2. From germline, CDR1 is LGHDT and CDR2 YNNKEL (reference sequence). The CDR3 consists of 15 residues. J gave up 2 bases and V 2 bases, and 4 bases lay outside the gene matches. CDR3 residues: CASSQQAGGPYEQYF. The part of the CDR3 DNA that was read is TGTGCCAGCAGCCAACAAGCGGGGGGACCCTACGAG.

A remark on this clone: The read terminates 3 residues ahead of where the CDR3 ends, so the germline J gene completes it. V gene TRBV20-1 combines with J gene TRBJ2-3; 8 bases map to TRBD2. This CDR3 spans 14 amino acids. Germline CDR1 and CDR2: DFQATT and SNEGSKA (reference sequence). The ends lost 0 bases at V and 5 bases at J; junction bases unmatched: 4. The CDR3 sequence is CSARDTGGVDTQYF. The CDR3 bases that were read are TGCAGTGCTAGAGATACGGGGGGGGTAGATACG.

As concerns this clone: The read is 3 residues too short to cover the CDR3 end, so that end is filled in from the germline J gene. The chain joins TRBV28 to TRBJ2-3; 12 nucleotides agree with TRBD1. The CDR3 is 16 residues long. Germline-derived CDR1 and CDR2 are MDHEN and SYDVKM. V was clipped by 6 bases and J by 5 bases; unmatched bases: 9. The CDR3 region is CASRTSGQGAGDTQYF. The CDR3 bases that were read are TGTGCCAGCAGGACCTCGGGACAGGGGGCCGGAGATACG.

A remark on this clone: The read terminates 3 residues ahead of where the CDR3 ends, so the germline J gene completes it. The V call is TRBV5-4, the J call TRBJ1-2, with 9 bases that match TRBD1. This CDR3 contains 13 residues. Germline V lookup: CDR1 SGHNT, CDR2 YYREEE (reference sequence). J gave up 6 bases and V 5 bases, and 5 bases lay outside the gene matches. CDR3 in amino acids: CASSSQGADGYTF. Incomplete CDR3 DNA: TGTGCCAGCAGTTCACAGGGGGCGGATGGC.

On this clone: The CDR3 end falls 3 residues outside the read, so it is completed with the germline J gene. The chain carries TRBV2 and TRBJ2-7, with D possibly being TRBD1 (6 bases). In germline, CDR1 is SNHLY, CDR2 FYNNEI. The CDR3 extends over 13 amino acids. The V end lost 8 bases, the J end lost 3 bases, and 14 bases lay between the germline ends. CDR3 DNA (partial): TGTGCCAGCGTCCAGGGGAACTACTACGAG. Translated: CASVQGNYYE. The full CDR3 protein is CASVQGNYYEQYF.